This TCR beta chain emerged from a study of identical twins. TCRdb re-called the 5' RACE reads through MiXCR, storing one row per CDR3 protein. The sample shows about 490,000 distinct CDR3 sequences, approximately 16% of them seen only once. The sample holds a few counts of this clonotype. Per germline, CDR1 MDHEN and CDR2 SYDVKM. V lost 2 bases and J 6 bases, leaving 7 bases between the germline ends. The CDR3 has 12 amino acids. The sample was also reused in another study, on yellow fever vaccine responses in identical twins.

Material: CD4+ T cells sorted from blood. This receptor was taken from a woman aged 18-35 years in good health. The chain is built from TRBV28 and TRBJ1-2; no reliable D call. The CDR3 region has the DNA TGTGCCAGCAGTTTAACCACCAATGGCTACACCTTC. It is translated as CASSLTTNGYTF.